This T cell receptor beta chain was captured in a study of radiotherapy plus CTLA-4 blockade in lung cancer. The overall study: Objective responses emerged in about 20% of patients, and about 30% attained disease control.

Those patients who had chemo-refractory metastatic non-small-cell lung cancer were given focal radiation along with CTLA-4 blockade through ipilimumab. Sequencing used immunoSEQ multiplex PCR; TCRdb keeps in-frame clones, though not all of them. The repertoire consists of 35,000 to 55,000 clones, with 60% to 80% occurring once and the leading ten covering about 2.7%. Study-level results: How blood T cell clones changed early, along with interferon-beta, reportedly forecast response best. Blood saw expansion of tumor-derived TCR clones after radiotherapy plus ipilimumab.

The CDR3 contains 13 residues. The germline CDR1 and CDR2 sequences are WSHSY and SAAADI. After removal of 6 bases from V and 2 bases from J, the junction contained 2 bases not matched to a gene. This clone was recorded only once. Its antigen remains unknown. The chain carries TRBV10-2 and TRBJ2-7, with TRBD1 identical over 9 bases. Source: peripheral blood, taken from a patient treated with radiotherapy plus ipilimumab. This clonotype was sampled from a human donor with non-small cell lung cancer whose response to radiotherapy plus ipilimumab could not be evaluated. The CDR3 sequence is CASRTGGTYEQYF. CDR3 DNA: TGCGCCAGCAGGACAGGGGGGACCTACGAGCAGTACTTC.